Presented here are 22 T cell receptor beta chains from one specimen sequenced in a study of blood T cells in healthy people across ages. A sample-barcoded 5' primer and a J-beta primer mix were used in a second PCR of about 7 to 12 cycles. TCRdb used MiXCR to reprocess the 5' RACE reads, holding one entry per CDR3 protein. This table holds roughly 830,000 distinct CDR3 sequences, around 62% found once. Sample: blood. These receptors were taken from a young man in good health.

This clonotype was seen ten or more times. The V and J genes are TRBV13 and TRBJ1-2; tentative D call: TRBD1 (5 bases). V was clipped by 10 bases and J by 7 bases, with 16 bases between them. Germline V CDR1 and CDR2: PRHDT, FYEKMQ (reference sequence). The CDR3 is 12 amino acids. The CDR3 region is CATSVGVAGYTF. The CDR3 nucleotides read TGTGCCACCTCGGTAGGGGTGGCTGGCTACACCTTC.

CDR3 in amino acids: CASSLGQAVNQPQHF. The CDR3 DNA sequence: TGTGCCAGCAGCTTGGGACAGGCAGTCAATCAGCCCCAGCATTTT. The rearrangement joins TRBV7-2 to TRBJ1-5, with TRBD1 matching 8 bases. Germline-derived CDR1 and CDR2 are SGHTA and FQGNSA. V was pared by 3 bases and J by 3 bases, with 4 bases of the junction left unmatched. The CDR3 extends over 15 amino acids.

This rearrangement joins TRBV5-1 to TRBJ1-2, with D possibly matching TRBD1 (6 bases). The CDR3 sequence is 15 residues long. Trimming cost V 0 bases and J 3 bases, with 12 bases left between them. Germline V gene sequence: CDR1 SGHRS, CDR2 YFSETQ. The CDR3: CASSLAEGGDYGYTF. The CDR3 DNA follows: TGCGCCAGCAGCTTGGCCGAAGGGGGGGACTATGGCTACACCTTC.

The CDR3 loop is CSARSGGPFNNEQFF. The DNA of the CDR3 is TGCAGTGCTCGGTCGGGGGGGCCGTTCAACAATGAGCAGTTCTTC. J is TRBJ2-1 and V is TRBV20-1; 8 bases are shared with TRBD2. Per the germline V gene, CDR1 is DFQATT and CDR2 is SNEGSKA (reference sequence). V lost 5 bases to trimming and J lost 5 bases; unmatched junction nucleotides: 11. The CDR3 consists of 15 residues.

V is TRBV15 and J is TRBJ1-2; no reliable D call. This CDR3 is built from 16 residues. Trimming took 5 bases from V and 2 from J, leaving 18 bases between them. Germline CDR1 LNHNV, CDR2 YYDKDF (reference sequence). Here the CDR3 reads CATSLVTEPLNYGYTF. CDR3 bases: TGTGCCACCAGCCTCGTTACGGAGCCCTTGAACTATGGCTACACCTTC.

For the CDR3, the DNA is TGTGCCAGCAGCGTAGGGCGGGGACTAAATACGCAGTATTTT. Translated, it gives CASSVGRGLNTQYF. The rearrangement uses TRBV9 and TRBJ2-3; 7 bases are a match to TRBD2. With V trimmed by 0 bases and J by 7 bases, 5 bases remained unmatched. The length of the CDR3 is 14 residues. Germline V gene data show CDR1 as SGDLS and CDR2 as YYNGEE.

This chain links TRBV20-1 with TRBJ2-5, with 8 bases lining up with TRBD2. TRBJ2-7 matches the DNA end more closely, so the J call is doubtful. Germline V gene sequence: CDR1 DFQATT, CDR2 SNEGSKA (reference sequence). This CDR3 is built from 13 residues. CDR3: CSAVRSGGYEQYF. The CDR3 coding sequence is TGCAGTGCTGTCCGAAGCGGGGGCTACGAGCAGTACTTC.

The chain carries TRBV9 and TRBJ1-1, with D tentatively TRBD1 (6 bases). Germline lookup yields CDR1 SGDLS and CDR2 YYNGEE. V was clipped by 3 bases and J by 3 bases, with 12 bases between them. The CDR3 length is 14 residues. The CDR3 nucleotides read TGTGCCAGCAGCGCTCTGACAGGAGACACTGAAGCTTTCTTT. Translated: CASSALTGDTEAFF.

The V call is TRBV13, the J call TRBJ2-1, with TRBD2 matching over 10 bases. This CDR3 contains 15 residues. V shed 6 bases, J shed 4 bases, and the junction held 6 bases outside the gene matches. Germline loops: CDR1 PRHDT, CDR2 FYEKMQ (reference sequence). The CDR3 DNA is TGTGCCAGCAGGGAAGCGGGGGGGCTTTACAATGAGCAGTTCTTC. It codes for CASREAGGLYNEQFF.

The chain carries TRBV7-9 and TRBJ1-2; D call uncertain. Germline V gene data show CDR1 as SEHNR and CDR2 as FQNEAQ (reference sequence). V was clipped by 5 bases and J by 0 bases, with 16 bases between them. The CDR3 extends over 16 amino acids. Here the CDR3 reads CASSPRTAQTNYGYTF. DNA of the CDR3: TGTGCCAGCAGCCCTCGGACGGCTCAGACTAACTATGGCTACACCTTC.

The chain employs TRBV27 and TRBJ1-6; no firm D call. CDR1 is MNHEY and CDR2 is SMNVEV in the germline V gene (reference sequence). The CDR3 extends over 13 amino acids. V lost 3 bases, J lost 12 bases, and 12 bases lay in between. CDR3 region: CASSLRTTGPLHF. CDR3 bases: TGTGCCAGCAGTTTGAGGACGACGGGACCCCTCCACTTT.

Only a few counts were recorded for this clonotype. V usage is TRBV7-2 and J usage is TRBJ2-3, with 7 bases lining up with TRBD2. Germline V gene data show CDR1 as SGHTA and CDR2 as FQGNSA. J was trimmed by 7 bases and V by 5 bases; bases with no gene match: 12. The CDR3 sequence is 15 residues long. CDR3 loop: CASSGSGTKYHTQYF. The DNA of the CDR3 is TGTGCCAGCAGCGGCTCCGGGACTAAGTATCATACGCAGTATTTT.

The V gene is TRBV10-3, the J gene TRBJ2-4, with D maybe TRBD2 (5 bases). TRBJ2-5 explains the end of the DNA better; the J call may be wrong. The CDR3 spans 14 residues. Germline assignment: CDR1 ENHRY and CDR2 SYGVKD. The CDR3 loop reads CAISERGAQETQYF. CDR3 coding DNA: TGTGCCATCAGTGAGCGGGGAGCCCAAGAGACCCAGTACTTC.

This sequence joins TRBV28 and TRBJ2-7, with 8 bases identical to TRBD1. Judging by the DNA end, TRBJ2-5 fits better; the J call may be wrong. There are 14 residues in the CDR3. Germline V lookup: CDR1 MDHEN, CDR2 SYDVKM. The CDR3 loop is CASRGAGGEETQYF. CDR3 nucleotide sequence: TGTGCCAGCAGGGGGGCAGGGGGCGAAGAGACCCAGTACTTC.

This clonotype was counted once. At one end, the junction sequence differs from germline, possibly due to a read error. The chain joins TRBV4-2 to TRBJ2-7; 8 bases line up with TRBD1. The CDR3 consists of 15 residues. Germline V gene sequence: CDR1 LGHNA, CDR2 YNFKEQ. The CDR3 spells CASSQRTGSSYEQNF. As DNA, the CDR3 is TGTGCCAGCAGCCAAAGGACAGGGTCCTCCTACGAGCAGAACTTC.

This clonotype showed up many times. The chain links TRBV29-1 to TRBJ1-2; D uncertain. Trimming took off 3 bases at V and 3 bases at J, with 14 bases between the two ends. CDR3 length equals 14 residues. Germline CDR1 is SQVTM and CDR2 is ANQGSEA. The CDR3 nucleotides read TGCAGCGTTGATGAGGGCGGAGGACACTATGGCTACACCTTC. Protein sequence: CSVDEGGGHYGYTF.

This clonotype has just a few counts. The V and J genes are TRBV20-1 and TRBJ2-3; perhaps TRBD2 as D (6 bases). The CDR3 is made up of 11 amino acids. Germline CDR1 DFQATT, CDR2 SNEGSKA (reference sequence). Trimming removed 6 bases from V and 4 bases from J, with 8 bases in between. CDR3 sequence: CSARLADTQYF. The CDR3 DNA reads TGCAGTGCCCGACTAGCAGATACGCAGTATTTT.

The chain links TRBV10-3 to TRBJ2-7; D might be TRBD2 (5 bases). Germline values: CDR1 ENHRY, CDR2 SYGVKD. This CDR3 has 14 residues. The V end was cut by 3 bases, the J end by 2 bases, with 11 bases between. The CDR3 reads CAISDMAGAYEQYF. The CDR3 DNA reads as TGTGCCATCAGTGATATGGCGGGCGCCTACGAGCAGTACTTC.

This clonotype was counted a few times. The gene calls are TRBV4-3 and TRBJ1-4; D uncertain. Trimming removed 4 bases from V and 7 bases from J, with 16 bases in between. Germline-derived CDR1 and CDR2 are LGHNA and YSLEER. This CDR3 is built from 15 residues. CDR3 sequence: CASSPSIVTREKLFF. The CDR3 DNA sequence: TGCGCCAGCAGCCCGTCTATCGTGACACGTGAAAAACTGTTTTTT.

CDR3 sequence (DNA): TGTGCCAGCAGCTTAGACCGGGGAGGACCCTCAGGCTACACCTTC. Protein: CASSLDRGGPSGYTF. The chain recombines TRBV11-2 with TRBJ1-2; D gene uncertain. V gave up 0 bases and J gave up 8 bases, with 16 bases separating them. The CDR3 covers 15 residues. Germline CDR1 SGHAT, CDR2 FQNNGV.

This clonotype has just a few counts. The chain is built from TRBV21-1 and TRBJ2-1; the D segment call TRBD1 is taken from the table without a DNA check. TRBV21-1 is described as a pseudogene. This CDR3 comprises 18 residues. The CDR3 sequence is CASSKKTGQGANPNEQFF. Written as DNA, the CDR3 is TGTGCCAGCAGTAAGAAGACGGGTCAGGGGGCCAACCCCAATGAGCAGTTCTTC.

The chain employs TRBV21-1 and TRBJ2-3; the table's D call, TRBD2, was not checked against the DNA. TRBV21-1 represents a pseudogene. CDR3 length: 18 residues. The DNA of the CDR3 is TGTGCCGGCAGCAACTTAGCGGGGGGCCCGTCGGGCACAGATACGCAGTATTTT. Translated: CAGSNLAGGPSGTDTQYF.